A single sample gave rise to the 17 T cell receptor beta chains below, sequenced in a study of graft-versus-host responses after intestinal transplantation. These TCRs are of unknown antigen specificity. Profiling relied on immunoSEQ multiplex PCR, and the TCRdb table lists in-frame clones only, not all of them. The sample lists 90,000 to 130,000 clones; 93% were seen once. The sequences come from unstimulated CD8+ T cells sorted from spleen or lymph node cells, collected before intestinal transplant. The receptors were gathered from a human donor who received an intestinal transplant.

The genes are TRBV7-2 and TRBJ2-3; 9 positions match TRBD2. This CDR3 has 16 amino acids. Unmatched junction bases numbered 8, after V lost 3 bases and J lost 4 bases. CDR1 is SGHTA and CDR2 is FQGNSA in the germline V gene. The CDR3 DNA is TGTGCCAGCAGCTTCGCTAGCGGGACCCTGGCAGATACGCAGTATTTT. Translating it yields CASSFASGTLADTQYF.

The rearrangement uses TRBV10-2 and TRBJ2-3; 9 bases map to TRBD1. Unmatched junction bases numbered 8, after V lost 8 bases and J lost 5 bases. From germline, CDR1 is WSHSY and CDR2 SAAADI. The CDR3 covers 14 residues. The CDR3 coding sequence is TGCGCCAGCTTTTCCGGACAGGGGAGAGATACGCAGTATTTT. It specifies CASFSGQGRDTQYF.

The chain combines TRBV4-1 with TRBJ2-7; D unclear. Trimming left V 0 bases short and J 2 bases short, with 11 bases between. There are 15 residues in the CDR3. From germline, CDR1 is MGHRA and CDR2 YSYEKL. The CDR3 sequence is CASSQDQGTPYEQYF. CDR3 nucleotide sequence: TGCGCCAGCAGCCAAGATCAAGGAACACCCTACGAGCAGTACTTC.

The rearrangement uses TRBV28 and TRBJ2-6, with unresolved D. Germline V gene lookup returns CDR1 MDHEN and CDR2 SYDVKM. The CDR3 is 17 residues long. The V end lost 3 bases, the J end lost 0 bases, and 12 bases lay between the germline ends. The DNA of the CDR3 is TGTGCCAGCAGTTTTGGGCCCCCCTTCTCTGGGGCCAACGTCCTGACTTTC. The encoded protein is CASSFGPPFSGANVLTF.

This chain uses TRBV13 with TRBJ2-4; D possibly corresponds to TRBD2 (6 bases). Germline loops: CDR1 PRHDT, CDR2 FYEKMQ (reference sequence). Deletions cut 5 bases from V and 0 bases from J, with 8 bases between. This CDR3 is 14 amino acids long. Here the CDR3 reads CASSGGLAKNIQYF. For the CDR3, the DNA is TGTGCCAGCAGCGGGGGACTAGCCAAAAACATTCAGTACTTC.

The rearrangement uses TRBV12-5 and TRBJ1-2; D is undetermined. This CDR3 has 12 amino acids. V was trimmed by 1 base and J by 3 bases, leaving 3 bases between them. CDR1 and CDR2 from the germline V gene are LGHNT and FRNRAP. CDR3 loop: CASGLGDYGYTF. The CDR3 coding sequence is TGTGCTAGTGGTTTGGGGGACTATGGCTACACCTTC.

The rearrangement uses TRBV11-1 and TRBJ2-1; no clear D. Germline assignment: CDR1 SGHAT and CDR2 FQDESV (reference sequence). V was trimmed by 5 bases and J by 2 bases, leaving 19 bases between them. This CDR3 has 17 residues. The chain's CDR3 is CASSPPQSSATYNEQFF. The CDR3 bases are TGTGCCAGCAGCCCCCCACAATCGAGTGCAACCTACAATGAGCAGTTCTTC.

This chain uses TRBV5-4 with TRBJ2-3, with D possibly matching TRBD2 (5 bases). Trimming cost V 3 bases and J 1 base, with 15 bases left between them. Germline V gene data show CDR1 as SGHNT and CDR2 as YYREEE (reference sequence). The CDR3 is 16 amino acids. The CDR3 sequence: CASSSPGGIRTDTQYF. In DNA form, the CDR3 reads TGTGCCAGCAGCTCCCCCGGAGGTATACGCACAGATACGCAGTATTTT.

The chain recombines TRBV11-2 with TRBJ2-3; 9 positions match TRBD2. V was pared by 6 bases and J by 0 bases, with 4 bases of the junction left unmatched. There are 15 residues in the CDR3. Per germline, CDR1 SGHAT and CDR2 FQNNGV. The CDR3 reads CASRTTSGSTDTQYF. CDR3 in DNA: TGTGCCAGCAGGACGACTAGCGGAAGCACAGATACGCAGTATTTT. The full variable domain, its missing parts supplied by reference TRBV11-2 and TRBJ2-3, is EAGVAQSPRYKIIEKRQSVAFWCNPISGHATLYWYQQILGQGPKLLIQFQNNGVVDDSQLPKDRFSAERLKGVDSTLKIQPAKLEDSAVYLCASRTTSGSTDTQYFGPGTRLTVL.

The chain combines TRBV4-1 with TRBJ2-1, with D tentatively TRBD2 (6 bases). Trimming took 3 bases from V and 8 from J, leaving 11 bases between them. The CDR3 sequence is 13 residues long. The germline V gene encodes CDR1 MGHRA and CDR2 YSYEKL. Here the CDR3 DNA reads TGCGCCAGCAGCCAGGGACTGGCCTATGAGCAGTTCTTC. Translation: CASSQGLAYEQFF.

This chain uses TRBV11-2 with TRBJ2-7, with D possibly matching TRBD1 (6 bases). The V gene lost 0 bases and the J gene lost 2 bases, with 14 bases spanning the gap. The CDR3 is 16 residues long. CDR1 and CDR2 from the germline V gene are SGHAT and FQNNGV. The CDR3 sequence: CASSLEMVRGAYEQYF. In DNA, the CDR3 is TGTGCCAGCAGCTTAGAGATGGTCAGGGGAGCCTACGAGCAGTACTTC.

The chain's CDR3 is CASSLVEGAYEQYF. CDR3 coding DNA: TGTGCCAGCAGTTTGGTGGAAGGGGCCTACGAGCAGTACTTC. V usage is TRBV27 and J usage is TRBJ2-7; D is possibly TRBD1 (5 bases). Trimming left V 3 bases short and J 2 bases short, with 11 bases between. This CDR3 has 14 residues. CDR1 and CDR2 from the germline V gene are MNHEY and SMNVEV (reference sequence).

This clone was recorded only once. The V call is TRBV7-9, the J call TRBJ1-1, with D hard to call. CDR3 length equals 13 residues. Trimming removed 5 bases from V and 5 bases from J, with 12 bases in between. Germline CDR1 and CDR2: SEHNR and FQNEAQ (reference sequence). This CDR3 is CASSPGGRTEAFF. CDR3 DNA sequence: TGTGCCAGCAGCCCCGGCGGAAGGACTGAAGCTTTCTTT.

The V call is TRBV7-9, the J call TRBJ2-5; D might be TRBD2 (5 bases). Germline V gives CDR1 SEHNR, CDR2 FQNEAQ (reference sequence). CDR3 length: 14 amino acids. The V end was cut by 4 bases, the J end by 1 base, with 10 bases between. This chain's CDR3 is CASSSTRAQETQYF. The CDR3 DNA sequence: TGTGCCAGCAGCTCCACGAGGGCCCAAGAGACCCAGTACTTC. Variable domain in full (rest from reference TRBV7-9 and TRBJ2-5): DTGVSQNPRHKITKRGQNVTFRCDPISEHNRLYWYRQTLGQGPEFLTYFQNEAQLEKSRLLSDRFSAERPKGSFSTLEIQRTEQGDSAMYLCASSSTRAQETQYFGPGTRLLVL.

V usage is TRBV6-6 and J usage is TRBJ2-7, with D maybe TRBD2 (5 bases). Germline values: CDR1 MNHNY, CDR2 SVGAGI (reference sequence). V gave up 5 bases and J gave up 3 bases, with 8 bases separating them. CDR3 length equals 12 residues. Here the CDR3 DNA reads TGTGCCAGCAGTCCTAGCAGCTACGAGCAGTACTTC. Translating it yields CASSPSSYEQYF.

The chain links TRBV6-1 to TRBJ2-7, with D hard to call. Per the germline V gene, CDR1 is MNHNS and CDR2 is SASEGT. V was shortened by 5 bases and J by 5 bases, with 7 bases between the two germline ends. The CDR3 has 11 residues. CDR3 residues: CASSSLDEQYF. The CDR3 DNA follows: TGTGCCAGCAGTTCCCTAGACGAGCAGTACTTC.

The rearrangement joins TRBV20-1 to TRBJ1-2; perhaps TRBD1 as D (5 bases). Trimming left V 0 bases short and J 8 bases short, with 7 bases between. Germline CDR1 is DFQATT and CDR2 is SNEGSKA (reference sequence). The CDR3 consists of 11 residues. The CDR3 loop is CSARETEGYTF. The DNA for the CDR3 is TGCAGTGCTAGAGAGACAGAAGGCTACACCTTC.